This T cell receptor beta chain is drawn from a study of molecular identifiers for immune sequencing clone quantification. About the research overall: Five aliquots were made in replicates from the RNA of roughly 21,000 or 96,000 naive CD8 cells, and four were sequenced. Broader study findings: Clones that had above 20 RNA copies took up over 99% of effector molecules but under 1% in naive cells.

The CDR3 covers 18 residues. Germline V lookup: CDR1 MGHRA, CDR2 YSYEKL. Bulk TCR libraries were made with methods that had been previously described and with listed TCR primers. In TCRdb, the PCR reads were re-called with MiXCR into one record per CDR3 protein. Of roughly 100,000 distinct CDR3 sequences in the sample, about 35% were seen once. In the case of this clonotype: The antigen remains undetermined. The CDR3 end shows no conserved phenylalanine or tryptophan, and so a read error is likely.

For naive CD8 T cells, sorting used the CD8+CD4-CCR7+CD45RA+ phenotype. The gene calls are TRBV4-1 and TRBJ2-7; 7 bases are shared with TRBD2. The sequence was collected from a human donor in good health. Some libraries in this study had Jurkat cell RNA spiked in. Sequencing used naive CD8+ T cells from blood, with Jurkat cell RNA spiked in. Subset denoted: FACS-sorted CD8+CD4-CCR7+CD45RA+ naive T cells. The chain's CDR3 is CASSQLPPSGGRGYAQYC. DNA for the CDR3: TGCGCCAGCAGCCAATTGCCCCCCTCGGGCGGGAGAGGCTACGCGCAGTACTGC.